The 9 T cell receptor beta chains in this list originate from one sample, sequenced in a study of blood T cell repertoires in COVID-19 (dated by TCRdb to the early 2020s). Library method: the immunoSEQ multiplex PCR assay. Entries here come from immuneACCESS through TCRdb and include only in-frame sequences with V and J called. Some clones fail to appear in such tables; in the studies checked, an unresolved V gene covers under half of the shortfall, and the cause of the remainder is unknown. The sample yields approximately 54,000 clones; more than 90% were counted once. The ten most abundant clones make up approximately 4.1% of the sample. The sequenced material came from peripheral blood. These receptors came from a man in his fifties with acute or convalescent COVID-19.

The chain recombines TRBV5-1 with TRBJ2-5; TRBD1 aligns across 7 bases. The germline V gene encodes CDR1 SGHRS and CDR2 YFSETQ. This CDR3 contains 15 residues. J gave up 2 bases and V 3 bases, and 7 bases lay outside the gene matches. CDR3 amino acids: CASSSPGGIQETQYF. In DNA form, the CDR3 reads TGCGCCAGCAGCTCCCCAGGGGGAATTCAAGAGACCCAGTACTTC.

The chain links TRBV7-2 to TRBJ1-1, with TRBD1 identical over 9 bases. The length of the CDR3 is 15 residues. The J segment lost 6 bases and the V segment lost 1 base, leaving 6 bases of the junction unmatched. Germline CDR1 is SGHTA and CDR2 is FQGNSA. CDR3 protein: CASSLGDRAGAEAFF. Here the CDR3 DNA reads TGTGCCAGCAGCTTAGGGGACAGGGCGGGCGCTGAAGCTTTCTTT.

The rearrangement links TRBV5-1 to TRBJ2-3; TRBD2 matches at 7 bases. The V and J ends lost 1 base and 6 bases, in that order; junction bases with no gene match: 11. CDR3 length equals 16 residues. In germline, CDR1 is SGHRS, CDR2 YFSETQ. CDR3 in amino acids: CASSLSGAIPQDTQYF. The CDR3 DNA sequence: TGCGCCAGCAGCTTGAGCGGGGCGATCCCACAGGATACGCAGTATTTT. Variable domain in full (rest from reference TRBV5-1 and TRBJ2-3): KAGVTQTPRYLIKTRGQQVTLSCSPISGHRSVSWYQQTPGQGLQFLFEYFSETQRNKGNFPGRFSGRQFSNSRSEMNVSTLELGDSALYLCASSLSGAIPQDTQYFGPGTRLTVL.

The chain has TRBV19 and TRBJ2-7; 10 positions match TRBD2. Germline loops: CDR1 LNHDA, CDR2 SQIVND (reference sequence). V shed 5 bases and J 2 bases; nucleotides not matched to a gene: 3. CDR3 length: 14 residues. The CDR3 region is CASSWTSGPYEQYF. The CDR3 coding sequence is TGTGCCAGTAGTTGGACTAGCGGCCCCTACGAGCAGTACTTC.

The chain is built from TRBV24-1 and TRBJ2-1; 7 positions match TRBD2. Germline CDR1 KGHDR, CDR2 SFDVKD. The CDR3 contains 15 residues. The trim removed 1 base at V and 5 bases at J, leaving 4 bases unmatched. The CDR3 reads CATSDFGLADNEQFF. CDR3 DNA: TGTGCCACCAGTGATTTTGGCCTAGCGGACAATGAGCAGTTCTTC.

CDR3 loop: CASSSGTNTGELFF. For the CDR3, the DNA is TGTGCCAGCAGCAGCGGAACGAACACCGGGGAGCTGTTTTTT. V gene TRBV6-4 combines with J gene TRBJ2-2; D may be TRBD2 (5 bases). V shed 6 bases and J shed 0 bases, with 8 bases lying between them. There are 14 residues in the CDR3. In germline, CDR1 is MRHNA, CDR2 SNTAGT.

This clone was recorded once. The V and J genes are TRBV4-2 and TRBJ2-3; the D is unclear. V was pared by 1 base and J by 4 bases, with 6 bases between. CDR3 length equals 13 residues. Germline values: CDR1 LGHNA, CDR2 YNFKEQ. CDR3 in amino acids: CASSQVMSDTQYF. DNA of the CDR3: TGTGCCAGCAGCCAAGTTATGTCAGATACGCAGTATTTT.

The CDR3 loop is CASSLVGGMSNQPQHF. CDR3 coding DNA: TGTGCCAGCAGCTTAGTGGGGGGTATGAGCAATCAGCCCCAGCATTTT. J is TRBJ1-5 and V is TRBV7-8; D is possibly TRBD1 (5 bases). Germline values: CDR1 SGHVS, CDR2 FQNEAQ. Trimming removed 1 base at V and 1 base at J, with 11 bases between. This CDR3 has 16 residues.

This clone came up once. The chain uses TRBV3-1 (or the pseudogene TRBV3-2) and TRBJ2-1; 10 positions agree with TRBD2. Per the germline V gene, CDR1 is LGHDT and CDR2 is YNNKEL (reference sequence). The V gene end was trimmed by 3 bases and the J gene end by 4 bases; junction bases not matched to a gene: 9. The CDR3 is 17 amino acids. CDR3 sequence reads: CASSHLLAGDAYNEQFF. DNA of the CDR3: TGTGCCAGCAGCCACCTCCTAGCGGGAGATGCTTACAATGAGCAGTTCTTC.